This TCR beta chain was identified in a study of T cell repertoires in cytomegalovirus infection. The length of the CDR3 is 15 residues. V lost 2 bases to trimming and J lost 4 bases; unmatched junction nucleotides: 7. CDR1 is MNHEY, CDR2 SVGEGT, per germline. TCRdb ran MiXCR on the reads and lists one entry per CDR3 protein. The sample consists of 700,000 to 950,000 distinct CDR3 sequences, less than 35% of them appearing once. Details on this clonotype: The target antigen is unknown.

The chain links TRBV6-2 or TRBV6-3 to TRBJ2-7, with 8 bases fitting TRBD2. This specimen consisted of cultured CD8+ T cells from PBMCs, obtained from culture after CMV antigen stimulation. This TCR derives from a human donor in good health (CMV status not recorded). Some clones in this sample may be carry-over from other donors' samples. The CDR3 region has the DNA TGTGCCAGCAGTTACGGCGGGGGGTTTGGTTACGAGCAGTACGTC. Translated: CASSYGGGFGYEQYV.